The clone carrying this TCR beta chain was counted a few times. What it binds is not known. TCRdb re-derived calls from the RT-PCR reads in MiXCR, one entry per CDR3 protein. Among more than 400,000 distinct CDR3 sequences, approximately 11% were seen once, and the ten largest hold approximately 12%. These data originate in a study of response to subunit inactivated influenza vaccine. Overall study results and limits: Authors suggested that a seasonal influenza vaccination recruits few new T cells each time.

From germline, CDR1 is KGHDR and CDR2 SFDVKD. V lost 3 bases, J lost 8 bases, and 7 bases stayed unmatched. The CDR3 length is 15 residues. The sequence came from a middle-aged man who received an inactivated influenza vaccine. The rearrangement uses TRBV24-1 and TRBJ2-3; 10 nucleotides agree with TRBD2. This sample comprised PBMCs from blood, obtained about 40 days after vaccination. CDR3 DNA sequence: TGTGCCACCAGTGATACGACTAGCGGGCTCCCTACGCAGTATTTT. Translated, it gives CATSDTTSGLPTQYF.